Listed here are 22 T cell receptor beta chains from one sample, sequenced in a study of untreated major depressive disorder. Data came from immunoSEQ multiplex PCR; TCRdb stores just in-frame clones and leaves some out. The top ten clones hold roughly 0.31% of a sample with more than 20,000 clones, roughly 93% of them seen once. Sequencing was carried out using CD4+ T cells from PBMCs. These receptors all stem from a man aged 25 to 40 in good health.

This clone was found once. The chain employs TRBV28 and TRBJ1-1; TRBD1 is a possible D gene (5 bases). The CDR3 sequence is 13 residues long. From germline, CDR1 is MDHEN and CDR2 SYDVKM. V lost 2 bases and J lost 3, with 7 bases in between. The CDR3 loop reads CASSLQGYTEAFF. The CDR3 region has the DNA TGTGCCAGCAGTTTACAGGGCTACACTGAAGCTTTCTTT.

The rearrangement uses TRBV29-1 and TRBJ2-6, with 8 bases that match TRBD1. The CDR3 is made up of 14 amino acids. V shed 8 bases and J 0 bases; nucleotides not matched to a gene: 3. The germline CDR1 and CDR2 sequences are SQVTM and ANQGSEA. CDR3 sequence: CSLTGGSGANVLTF. CDR3 nucleotide sequence: TGCAGCCTCACAGGGGGCTCTGGGGCCAACGTCCTGACTTTC.

The rearrangement joins TRBV29-1 to TRBJ1-2, with D possibly being TRBD1 (5 bases). V lost 4 bases and J lost 8, with 17 bases in between. This CDR3 region has 13 residues. CDR1 and CDR2 from the germline V gene are SQVTM and ANQGSEA. The CDR3 DNA reads as TGCAGCGTTGGGGACGATCTATTGGGAGGCTACACCTTC. As protein: CSVGDDLLGGYTF.

The chain has TRBV30 and TRBJ1-1, with no clear D. The germline V gene has CDR1 GTSNPN and CDR2 SVGIG (reference sequence). V lost 1 base, J lost 4 bases, and 19 bases lay in between. This CDR3 comprises 16 residues. The CDR3 loop reads CAWSAFPTRRGTEAFF. The CDR3 region has the DNA TGTGCCTGGAGTGCCTTCCCGACAAGACGGGGCACTGAAGCTTTCTTT.

This clone was detected once. V usage is TRBV4-3 and J usage is TRBJ1-4, with D unclear. Trimming pared 1 base from V and 3 bases from J, leaving 12 bases between. The CDR3 contains 16 residues. Germline V CDR1 and CDR2: LGHNA, YSLEER. The CDR3 DNA sequence: TGCGCCAGCAGCCAAGGTCCCGGTTGGCCTAATGAAAAACTGTTTTTT. It yields the protein CASSQGPGWPNEKLFF.

The chain employs TRBV27 and TRBJ2-3, with 14 bases identical to TRBD2. Germline CDR1 reads MNHEY; CDR2 reads SMNVEV (reference sequence). With V trimmed by 3 bases and J by 1 base, 6 bases remained unmatched. The CDR3 loop spans 18 amino acids. The DNA of the CDR3 is TGTGCCAGCAGTTTCTCGTCGACTAGCGGGAGGGGCACAGATACGCAGTATTTT. The encoded protein is CASSFSSTSGRGTDTQYF.

CDR3 sequence reads: CASSEGREQYF. CDR3 sequence (DNA): TGTGCCAGCAGTGAAGGACGCGAGCAGTACTTC. The V and J genes are TRBV6-1 and TRBJ2-7; the D is unclear. V lost 1 base and J 6 bases, leaving 4 bases between the germline ends. CDR1 is MNHNS and CDR2 is SASEGT in the germline V gene. This CDR3 has 11 residues.

The CDR3, as DNA: TGTGCCAGCGGGGGGCTAGCGTCTATCCAGGGAGATACGCAGTATTTT. Encoded protein: CASGGLASIQGDTQYF. This rearrangement joins TRBV2 to TRBJ2-3, with D tentatively TRBD1 or TRBD2 (6 bases each). Trimming took off 8 bases at V and 5 bases at J, with 23 bases between the two ends. CDR1 and CDR2 from the germline V gene are SNHLY and FYNNEI. The CDR3 consists of 16 residues.

V and J are TRBV19 and TRBJ2-7; 11 positions match TRBD2. V gave up 0 bases and J gave up 2 bases; unmatched junction bases: 3. The CDR3 contains 16 residues. From germline, CDR1 is LNHDA and CDR2 SQIVND (reference sequence). CDR3: CASSIDHSGRAYEQYF. The CDR3 DNA sequence: TGTGCCAGTAGTATAGACCATAGCGGGAGGGCCTACGAGCAGTACTTC.

The CDR3 DNA sequence: TGCGCCAGCAGCCAAGAGAGCCTAGGCCGGGAGACCCAGTACTTC. It yields the protein CASSQESLGRETQYF. The V and J genes are TRBV4-3 and TRBJ2-5; D remains ambiguous. Per germline, CDR1 LGHNA and CDR2 YSLEER. The V and J ends lost 0 bases and 5 bases respectively, with 13 bases between them. This CDR3 spans 15 amino acids.

V gene TRBV5-1 combines with J gene TRBJ2-2; D perhaps matches TRBD1 (6 bases). Germline assignment: CDR1 SGHRS and CDR2 YFSETQ. The CDR3 sequence is 14 residues long. Trimming removed 3 bases from V and 4 bases from J, with 10 bases in between. The CDR3 spells CASSSQGFTGELFF. CDR3 DNA: TGCGCCAGCAGCTCACAGGGTTTCACCGGGGAGCTGTTTTTT. The entire variable domain, with the rest obtained from reference TRBV5-1 and TRBJ2-2, is as follows: KAGVTQTPRYLIKTRGQQVTLSCSPISGHRSVSWYQQTPGQGLQFLFEYFSETQRNKGNFPGRFSGRQFSNSRSEMNVSTLELGDSALYLCASSSQGFTGELFFGEGSRLTVL.

V and J are TRBV4-1 and TRBJ2-5, with unresolved D. Trimming stripped 4 bases from V and 2 bases from J, with 2 bases between. This CDR3 contains 11 residues. The V gene's germline CDR1 is MGHRA and CDR2 YSYEKL. The CDR3 protein is CASSLQETQYF. The CDR3 nucleotides read TGCGCCAGCAGCCTTCAAGAGACCCAGTACTTC.

The chain joins TRBV27 to TRBJ2-1, with D possibly called TRBD1 or TRBD2 (5 bases each). The CDR3 loop spans 11 amino acids. With 3 bases removed from V and 9 bases from J, the gap between germline ends came to 6 bases. Germline V gives CDR1 MNHEY, CDR2 SMNVEV (reference sequence). The CDR3 nucleotides are TGTGCCAGCAGTTTTGGGGGTGAGCAGTTCTTC. Amino acid sequence: CASSFGGEQFF.

The rearrangement links TRBV7-6 to TRBJ2-7; 14 nucleotides match TRBD2. The CDR3 consists of 18 residues. The J segment lost 0 bases and the V segment lost 3 bases, leaving 7 bases of the junction unmatched. The germline V gene encodes CDR1 SGHVS and CDR2 FNYEAQ. CDR3 coding DNA: TGTGCCAGCAGCTTCGGACTAGCGGGAGGTCCAAGCTCCTACGAGCAGTACTTC. This translates into CASSFGLAGGPSSYEQYF.

The chain uses TRBV5-4 and TRBJ1-1; D is undetermined. V lost 0 bases and J lost 11, with 8 bases in between. Looked up from germline, CDR1 is SGHNT and CDR2 is YYREEE (reference sequence). This CDR3 comprises 11 residues. The DNA of the CDR3 is TGTGCCAGCAGCTTGGAAGGCCCCGCTTTCTTT. The encoded protein is CASSLEGPAFF.

The V gene is TRBV7-8, the J gene TRBJ2-3; D not certain. CDR1 is SGHVS, CDR2 FQNEAQ, per germline. The CDR3 length is 16 residues. Trimming left V 5 bases short and J 5 bases short, with 20 bases between. The CDR3 spells CASSPYRSPRIDTQYF. The DNA for the CDR3 is TGTGCCAGCAGCCCCTATCGGTCACCGAGGATAGATACGCAGTATTTT.

The chain joins TRBV7-2 to TRBJ2-2; no clear D. The V end was cut by 0 bases, the J end by 6 bases, with 11 bases between. Germline loops: CDR1 SGHTA, CDR2 FQGNSA. This CDR3 is built from 15 residues. The CDR3 DNA reads as TGTGCCAGCAGCTTAGCACCGACTCCGGCCGGGGAGCTGTTTTTT. The encoded protein is CASSLAPTPAGELFF.

V gene TRBV25-1 combines with J gene TRBJ2-1; 8 nucleotides agree with TRBD2. The CDR3 loop spans 18 amino acids. The germline V gene has CDR1 MGHDK and CDR2 SYGVNS. Trimming at V came to 2 bases and at J to 5 bases, leaving 14 bases not matched to a gene. CDR3 in amino acids: CASSELGGRLASNNEQFF. CDR3 sequence (DNA): TGTGCCAGCAGTGAACTCGGGGGTAGACTAGCGTCCAACAATGAGCAGTTCTTC.

The chain combines TRBV5-6 with TRBJ2-5; tentatively, D is TRBD1 or TRBD2 (5 bases each). Germline CDR1 SGHDT, CDR2 YYEEEE. Deletions cut 4 bases from V and 5 bases from J, with 18 bases between. The CDR3 covers 15 residues. The CDR3 DNA is TGTGCCAGCAGCACCCGGGACCCCCGGCGGGAGACCCAGTACTTC. Its protein is CASSTRDPRRETQYF.

The chain links TRBV6-5 to TRBJ2-1; D may match TRBD1 or TRBD2 (5 bases each). V shed 5 bases and J shed 11 bases, with 16 bases lying between them. The CDR3 has 13 amino acids. Germline V gene data show CDR1 as MNHEY and CDR2 as SVGAGI. This chain's CDR3 is CASSPYTGTQQFF. CDR3 DNA sequence: TGTGCCAGCAGTCCGTATACCGGGACCCAGCAGTTCTTC.

The rearrangement links TRBV18 to TRBJ1-1; D may be TRBD1 (5 bases). Trimming took 5 bases from V and 4 from J, leaving 14 bases between them. CDR3 length: 14 residues. CDR1 and CDR2 (germline): KGHSH, LQKENI. This chain's CDR3 is CASSTAGGATEAFF. The CDR3 region has the DNA TGTGCCAGCTCAACCGCCGGGGGTGCCACTGAAGCTTTCTTT. The full variable domain, rest sourced from reference TRBV18 and TRBJ1-1, is NAGVMQNPRHLVRRRGQEARLRCSPMKGHSHVYWYRQLPEEGLKFMVYLQKENIIDESGMPKERFSAEFPKEGPSILRIQQVVRGDSAAYFCASSTAGGATEAFFGQGTRLTVV.

The genes are TRBV30 and TRBJ1-1; unclear D gene. This CDR3 has 14 amino acids. Deletions cut 0 bases from V and 1 base from J, with 9 bases between. Germline V gene lookup returns CDR1 GTSNPN and CDR2 SVGIG (reference sequence). The chain's CDR3 is CAWSVVGGNTEAFF. CDR3 in DNA: TGTGCCTGGAGTGTGGTTGGCGGGAACACTGAAGCTTTCTTT. Together with reference TRBV30 and TRBJ1-1, the CDR3 gives the full variable domain: SQTIHQWPATLVQPVGSPLSLECTVEGTSNPNLYWYRQAAGRGLQLLFYSVGIGQISSEVPQNLSASRPQDRQFILSSKKLLLSDSGFYLCAWSVVGGNTEAFFGQGTRLTVV.